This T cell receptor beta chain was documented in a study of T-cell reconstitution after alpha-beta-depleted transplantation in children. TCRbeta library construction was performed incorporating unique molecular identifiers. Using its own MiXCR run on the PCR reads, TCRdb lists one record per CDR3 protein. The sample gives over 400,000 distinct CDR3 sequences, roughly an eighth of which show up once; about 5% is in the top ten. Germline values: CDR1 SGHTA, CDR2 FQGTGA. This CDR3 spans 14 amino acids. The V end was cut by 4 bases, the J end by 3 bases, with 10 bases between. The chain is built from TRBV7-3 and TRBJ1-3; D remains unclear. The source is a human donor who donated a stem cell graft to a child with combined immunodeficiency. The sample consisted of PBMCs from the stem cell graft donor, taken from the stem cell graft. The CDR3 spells CASSSVRLGNTIYF. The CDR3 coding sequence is TGTGCCAGCAGCTCCGTACGACTTGGAAACACCATATATTTT. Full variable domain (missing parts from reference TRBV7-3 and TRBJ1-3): GAGVSQTPSNKVTEKGKYVELRCDPISGHTALYWYRQSLGQGPEFLIYFQGTGAADDSGLPNDRFFAVRPEGSVSTLKIQRTERGDSAVYLCASSSVRLGNTIYFGEGSWLTVV.